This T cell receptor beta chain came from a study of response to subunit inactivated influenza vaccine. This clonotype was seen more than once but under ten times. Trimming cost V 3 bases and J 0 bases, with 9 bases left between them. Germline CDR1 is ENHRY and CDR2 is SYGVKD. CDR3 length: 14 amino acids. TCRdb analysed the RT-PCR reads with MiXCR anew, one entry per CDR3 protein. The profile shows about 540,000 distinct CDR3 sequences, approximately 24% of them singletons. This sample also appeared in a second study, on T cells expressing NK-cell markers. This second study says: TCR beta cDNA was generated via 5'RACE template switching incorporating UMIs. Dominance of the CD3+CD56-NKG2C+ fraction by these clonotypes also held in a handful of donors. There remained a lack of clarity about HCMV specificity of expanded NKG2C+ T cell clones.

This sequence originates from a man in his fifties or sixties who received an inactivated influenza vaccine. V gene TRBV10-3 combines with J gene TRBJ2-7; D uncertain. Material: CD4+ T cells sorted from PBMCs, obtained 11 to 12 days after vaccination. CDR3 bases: TGTGCCATCAGTGACCTGCTCCGCTCCTACGAGCAGTACTTC. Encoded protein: CAISDLLRSYEQYF.